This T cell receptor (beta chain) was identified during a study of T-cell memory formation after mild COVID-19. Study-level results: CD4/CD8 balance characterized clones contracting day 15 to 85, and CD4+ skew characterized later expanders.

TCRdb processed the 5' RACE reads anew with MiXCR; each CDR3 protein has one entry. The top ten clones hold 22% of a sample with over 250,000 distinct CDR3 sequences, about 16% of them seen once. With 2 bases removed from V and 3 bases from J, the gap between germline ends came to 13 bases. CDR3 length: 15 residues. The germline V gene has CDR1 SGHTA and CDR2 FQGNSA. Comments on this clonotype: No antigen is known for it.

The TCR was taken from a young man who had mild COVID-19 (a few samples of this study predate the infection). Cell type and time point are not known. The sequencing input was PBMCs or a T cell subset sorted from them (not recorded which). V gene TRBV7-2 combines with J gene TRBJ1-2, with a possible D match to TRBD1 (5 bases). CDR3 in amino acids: CASSLSGRADYGYTF. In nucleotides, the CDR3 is TGTGCCAGCAGCTTATCGGGACGGGCAGACTATGGCTACACCTTC. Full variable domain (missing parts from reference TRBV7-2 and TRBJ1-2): GAGVSQSPSNKVTEKGKDVELRCDPISGHTALYWYRQSLGQGLEFLIYFQGNSAPDKSGLPSDRFSAERTGGSVSTLTIQRTQQEDSAVYLCASSLSGRADYGYTFGSGTRLTVV.